Listed below are T cell receptor beta chains from one sample, sequenced in a study of blood T cell repertoires in COVID-19. Here immunoSEQ multiplex PCR was the method, and the copy in TCRdb shows in-frame clones only, minus some. The sample shows 110,000 to 150,000 clones, over 80% of them seen only once. What was sequenced was PBMCs or T cells enriched from blood (not recorded which). These receptors were obtained from a middle-aged woman who had recovered from COVID-19. CDR3s include the opening cysteine and the closing phenylalanine or tryptophan. Each record gives: V gene, J gene, D gene, clone size, CDR3 protein, CDR3 DNA. The D gene is left open where the match is weak. Rows give clone size only sometimes, using once, few, many, or a class for an expanded clone.

>TRBV9|TRBJ2-6|TRBD2|NA
CASSGEGGSGANVLTF
TGTGCCAGCAGCGGGGAGGGAGGCTCTGGGGCCAACGTCCTGACTTTC
>TRBV29-1|TRBJ2-7|NA|once
CSVIRRASDKPGSYEQYF
TGCAGCGTGATACGAAGGGCTAGCGATAAACCCGGCTCCTACGAGCAGTACTTC
>TRBV20-1|TRBJ1-1|NA|NA
CSASAGGPNTEAFF
TGCAGTGCTAGTGCCGGGGGACCGAACACTGAAGCTTTCTTT
>TRBV15|TRBJ2-7|NA|NA
CATSRGGHRGYYEQYF
TGTGCCACCAGCAGGGGTGGACATAGAGGTTACTACGAGCAGTACTTC
>TRBV2|TRBJ2-1|NA|NA
CASSEGTGRGFNEQFF
TGTGCCAGCAGTGAAGGTACTGGGCGGGGTTTCAATGAGCAGTTCTTC
>TRBV19|TRBJ2-5|TRBD2|NA
CASSPRLSAGGETQYF
TGTGCCAGTAGTCCCCGACTGTCGGCGGGAGGAGAGACCCAGTACTTC
>TRBV4-1|TRBJ2-7|TRBD2|NA
CASSLAGGPDEQYF
TGCGCCAGCAGCCTAGCGGGAGGGCCGGACGAGCAGTACTTC
>TRBV29-1|TRBJ1-2|TRBD1|NA
CSVLTGAGYGYTF
TGCAGCGTCCTGACAGGGGCAGGGTATGGCTACACCTTC
>TRBV29-1|TRBJ2-5|NA|once
CSAHTLKASVQETQYF
TGCAGCGCCCACACGCTGAAGGCGAGCGTACAAGAGACCCAGTACTTC
>TRBV14|TRBJ1-6|NA|NA
CASSQDPGSPLHF
TGTGCCAGCAGCCAAGATCCGGGTTCACCCCTCCACTTT
>TRBV7-9|TRBJ1-2|NA|NA
CASSLAGARNYGYTF
TGTGCCAGCAGCTTAGCAGGGGCGCGAAACTATGGCTACACCTTC
>TRBV10-3|TRBJ2-3|NA|NA
CATVPPNADTQYF
TGTGCCACAGTTCCCCCGAACGCAGATACGCAGTATTTT
>TRBV5-4|TRBJ1-3|NA|NA
CASSLAPAYSGNTIYF
TGTGCCAGCAGCTTGGCTCCAGCGTACTCTGGAAACACCATATATTTT
>TRBV12-3/TRBV12-4|TRBJ1-2|TRBD1|NA
CASSPGQGYGYTF
TGTGCCAGCAGTCCGGGACAGGGCTATGGCTACACCTTC
>TRBV19|TRBJ1-2|TRBD1|NA
CASSRSGTGSAGYTF
TGTGCCAGTAGTAGAAGTGGGACAGGGTCTGCTGGCTACACCTTC
>TRBV4-1|TRBJ1-4|NA|NA
CASSQDPGEGEKLFF
TGCGCCAGCAGCCAAGATCCAGGGGAGGGTGAAAAACTGTTTTTT
>TRBV7-2|TRBJ2-7|TRBD2|few
CASSLARTSGDYEQYF
TGTGCCAGCAGCTTAGCGAGGACTAGCGGAGACTACGAGCAGTACTTC
>TRBV3-1/TRBV3-2|TRBJ1-1|NA|NA
CASSQGDYGEAFF
TGTGCCAGCAGCCAAGGGGACTACGGTGAAGCTTTCTTT
>TRBV2|TRBJ1-4|TRBD1|NA
CASSPRATGVGEKLFF
TGTGCCAGCAGTCCGAGAGCGACAGGGGTTGGCGAAAAACTGTTTTTT
>TRBV5-3|TRBJ1-2|NA|NA
CARSLARVYGYTF
TGTGCCAGAAGCTTGGCCAGGGTCTATGGCTACACCTTC
>TRBV19|TRBJ2-3|NA|NA
CASSTVASTDTQYF
TGTGCCAGTAGTACGGTAGCTAGCACAGATACGCAGTATTTT
>TRBV27|TRBJ1-6|NA|NA
CASSLSGRSYNSPLHF
TGTGCCAGCAGCCTTTCAGGCCGCTCCTATAATTCACCCCTCCACTTT
>TRBV4-1|TRBJ2-1|NA|NA
CASSQEIEREKNNEQFF
TGCGCCAGCAGCCAAGAGATCGAACGGGAGAAAAACAATGAGCAGTTCTTC
>TRBV28|TRBJ1-1|NA|once
CASSKTGVRTEAFF
TGTGCCAGCAGTAAAACCGGGGTCAGGACTGAAGCTTTCTTT
>TRBV24-1|TRBJ2-1|NA|NA
CATSTGTSYNEQFF
TGTGCCACCAGCACCGGGACAAGTTACAATGAGCAGTTCTTC
>TRBV7-6|TRBJ2-2|TRBD1|NA
CASSPPPQGATGELFF
TGTGCCAGCAGCCCTCCCCCACAGGGGGCCACCGGGGAGCTGTTTTTT
>TRBV30|TRBJ1-2|TRBD1|NA
CAWSVPDRVANYGYTF
TGTGCCTGGAGTGTACCGGACAGGGTTGCTAACTATGGCTACACCTTC
>TRBV27|TRBJ2-7|TRBD2|NA
CASSRSGDEQYF
TGTGCCAGCAGCCGAAGCGGGGACGAGCAGTACTTC
>TRBV30|TRBJ1-5|TRBD1|few
CAWSFDRGNQPQHF
TGTGCCTGGAGTTTCGACAGGGGGAATCAGCCCCAGCATTTT
>TRBV6-5|TRBJ2-7|TRBD2|NA
CASSSPRGESSYEQYF
TGTGCCAGCAGTTCCCCACGGGGGGAGAGCTCCTACGAGCAGTACTTC
>TRBV30|TRBJ1-2|NA|NA
CAWSVLYRSDNYGYTF
TGTGCCTGGAGTGTATTGTATCGTAGTGATAACTATGGCTACACCTTC
>TRBV5-1|TRBJ1-4|NA|few
CASSTGLTEYEKLFF
TGCGCCAGCAGCACCGGCCTTACAGAATATGAAAAACTGTTTTTT
>TRBV7-9|TRBJ1-1|NA|NA
CASSSGGTEAFF
TGTGCCAGCAGCTCGGGGGGCACTGAAGCTTTCTTT
>TRBV3-1/TRBV3-2|TRBJ2-7|TRBD2|once
CASSPMGGGVPYEQYF
TGTGCCAGCAGCCCTATGGGGGGGGGAGTCCCCTACGAGCAGTACTTC
>TRBV9|TRBJ1-2|NA|few
CASSVDPGAGYGYTF
TGTGCCAGCAGCGTAGACCCAGGGGCGGGCTATGGCTACACCTTC
>TRBV19|TRBJ1-2|TRBD1|NA
CASSIDWGTDSDGYTF
TGTGCCAGTAGTATAGATTGGGGGACAGATTCTGATGGCTACACCTTC
>TRBV12-3/TRBV12-4|TRBJ2-7|TRBD1|NA
CASSWTGSYEQYF
TGTGCCAGCAGTTGGACAGGGAGCTACGAGCAGTACTTC
>TRBV19|TRBJ1-4|NA|NA
CASRKSTGGTNEKLFF
TGTGCCAGCCGAAAATCTACCGGGGGAACTAATGAAAAACTGTTTTTT
>TRBV9|TRBJ2-1|NA|NA
CASSVDGKRRNEQFF
TGTGCCAGCAGCGTAGACGGGAAACGTAGGAATGAGCAGTTCTTC
>TRBV6-5|TRBJ1-5|NA|NA
CASSRRGDQPQHF
TGTGCCAGCAGCAGGAGGGGTGATCAGCCCCAGCATTTT
>TRBV5-1|TRBJ2-7|TRBD1|NA
CASSKGSTGFEQYF
TGCGCCAGCAGCAAAGGATCGACAGGGTTCGAGCAGTACTTC
>TRBV6-4|TRBJ2-3|NA|NA
CASSPTGTPTDTQYF
TGTGCCAGCAGTCCGACCGGGACTCCCACAGATACGCAGTATTTT
>TRBV5-1|TRBJ2-1|TRBD2|NA
CASSLGTSGRVGNEQFF
TGCGCCAGCAGCTTGGGGACTAGCGGGAGGGTGGGTAATGAGCAGTTCTTC
>TRBV5-1|TRBJ1-4|TRBD1|NA
CASSLGQGIEKLFF
TGCGCCAGCAGCTTGGGACAGGGAATAGAAAAACTGTTTTTT
>TRBV11-2|TRBJ1-5|NA|few
CASSSGELGVNQPQHF
TGTGCCAGCAGCTCGGGGGAACTGGGCGTCAATCAGCCCCAGCATTTT
>TRBV10-3|TRBJ1-6|TRBD1|NA
CAISGTGYTNSPLHF
TGTGCCATCAGTGGGACAGGGTATACAAATTCACCCCTCCACTTT
>TRBV5-5|TRBJ1-1|NA|NA
CASSLQGSVNTEAFF
TGTGCCAGCAGCTTACAGGGTTCGGTGAACACTGAAGCTTTCTTT
>TRBV10-3|TRBJ1-5|TRBD1|NA
CATWTGDNQPQHF
TGTGCCACCTGGACAGGGGATAATCAGCCCCAGCATTTT
>TRBV5-1|TRBJ2-2|TRBD1|NA
CASSYSGTGGTGELFF
TGCGCCAGCAGCTATTCGGGGACAGGCGGCACCGGGGAGCTGTTTTTT
>TRBV18|TRBJ2-2|TRBD2|NA
CASSGRGANTGELFF
TGTGCCAGCTCCGGGAGGGGTGCGAACACCGGGGAGCTGTTTTTT
>TRBV3-1/TRBV3-2|TRBJ2-2|TRBD2|few
CASSPFLAGREAGTGELFF
TGTGCCAGCAGCCCTTTCCTAGCGGGAAGAGAGGCGGGCACCGGGGAGCTGTTTTTT
>TRBV5-1|TRBJ2-2|TRBD1|NA
CASSPQGDTGELFF
TGCGCCAGCAGCCCTCAGGGGGACACCGGGGAGCTGTTTTTT
>TRBV14|TRBJ2-7|NA|NA
CASSQANYEQYF
TGTGCCAGCAGCCAAGCAAATTACGAGCAGTACTTC
>TRBV7-9|TRBJ2-1|NA|once
CASSFTGTPTPTHWFF
TGTGCCAGCAGCTTCACCGGGACACCTACACCCACGCATTGGTTCTTC
>TRBV5-1|TRBJ2-1|NA|NA
CASSLNILNNEQFF
TGCGCCAGCAGCTTAAATATACTCAACAATGAGCAGTTCTTC